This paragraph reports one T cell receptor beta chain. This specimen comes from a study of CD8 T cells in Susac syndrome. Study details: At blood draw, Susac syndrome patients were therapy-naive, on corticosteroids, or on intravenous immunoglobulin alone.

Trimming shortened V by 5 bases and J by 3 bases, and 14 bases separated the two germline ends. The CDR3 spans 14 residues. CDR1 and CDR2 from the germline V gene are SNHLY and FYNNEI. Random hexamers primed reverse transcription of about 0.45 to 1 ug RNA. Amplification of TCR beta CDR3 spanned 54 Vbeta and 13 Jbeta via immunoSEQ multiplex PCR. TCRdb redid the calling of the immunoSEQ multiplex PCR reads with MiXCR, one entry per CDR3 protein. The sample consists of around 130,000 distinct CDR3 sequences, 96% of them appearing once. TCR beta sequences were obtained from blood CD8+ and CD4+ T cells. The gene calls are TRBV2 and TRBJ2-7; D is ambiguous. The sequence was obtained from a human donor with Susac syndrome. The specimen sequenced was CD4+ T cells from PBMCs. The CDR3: CASSRPPISYEQYF. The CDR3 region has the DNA TGTGCCAGCAGTCGCCCCCCGATCAGCTACGAGCAGTACTTC.